What follows are 24 T cell receptor beta chains derived from one specimen sequenced in a study of blood T cell repertoires in COVID-19. Profiled with immunoSEQ multiplex PCR; TCRdb holds only in-frame clones, not every one. Of around 310,000 clones in the sample, 90% are singletons; the top ten hold about 1%. The sequencing sample was made of peripheral blood. These receptors were taken from a woman in her forties with COVID-19, enrolled during active disease.

The J gene is TRBJ2-7, the V gene TRBV2; a possible D gene is TRBD1 (5 bases). Germline assignment: CDR1 SNHLY and CDR2 FYNNEI. This CDR3 is built from 12 residues. Trimming pared 5 bases from V and 6 bases from J, leaving 11 bases between. CDR3 DNA: TGTGCCAGCAGTTTCAGGGATGGCGAGCAGTACTTC. It is translated as CASSFRDGEQYF.

The chain couples TRBV28 to TRBJ1-1; 11 nucleotides line up with TRBD1. The CDR3 has 15 residues. The V gene end was trimmed by 6 bases and the J gene end by 5 bases; junction bases not matched to a gene: 8. The germline V gene has CDR1 MDHEN and CDR2 SYDVKM. The CDR3 loop is CASRARTGGRTEAFF. CDR3 nucleotides: TGTGCCAGCAGAGCCAGGACAGGGGGCCGGACTGAAGCTTTCTTT.

The CDR3 nucleotides read TGCGCCAGCAGCTTGGGGACTGGCGGGGCCTCCTACGAGCAGTACTTC. It encodes CASSLGTGGASYEQYF. This chain joins TRBV5-1 and TRBJ2-7; weak D call: TRBD2 (6 bases). The V end was cut by 0 bases, the J end by 0 bases, with 13 bases between. In germline, CDR1 is SGHRS, CDR2 YFSETQ. This CDR3 is built from 16 residues.

The gene calls are TRBV6-1 and TRBJ1-6; D gene ambiguous. This CDR3 has 17 amino acids. V lost 3 bases and J lost 0, with 12 bases in between. Per germline, CDR1 MNHNS and CDR2 SASEGT. CDR3 bases: TGTGCCAGCAGTGATGTTGACTGGAGCTCCTATAATTCACCCCTCCACTTT. It translates to CASSDVDWSSYNSPLHF.

There are a few counts of this clone. The chain combines TRBV2 with TRBJ1-2, with 7 bases matching TRBD1. Germline V gene lookup returns CDR1 SNHLY and CDR2 FYNNEI. The V gene end was trimmed by 4 bases and the J gene end by 1 base; junction bases not matched to a gene: 3. The CDR3 sequence is 14 residues long. In DNA, the CDR3 is TGTGCCAGCAGTGCGAGGGGGCTTAACTATGGCTACACCTTC. Translated: CASSARGLNYGYTF.

The chain has TRBV19 and TRBJ1-1, with 8 bases identical to TRBD1. V was clipped by 7 bases and J by 6 bases; unmatched bases: 10. The CDR3 totals 14 residues. Germline V lookup: CDR1 LNHDA, CDR2 SQIVND (reference sequence). The CDR3 loop reads CASTRTGLGAEAFF. The CDR3 coding sequence is TGTGCCAGTACGCGGACAGGGTTGGGGGCTGAAGCTTTCTTT.

The chain carries TRBV2 and TRBJ1-4, with D perhaps TRBD1 (6 bases). The CDR3 loop spans 13 amino acids. Per germline, CDR1 SNHLY and CDR2 FYNNEI. V lost 6 bases and J 4 bases, leaving 9 bases between the germline ends. This CDR3 is CASRGALNEKLFF. The CDR3 region has the DNA TGTGCCAGCAGGGGGGCGCTTAATGAAAAACTGTTTTTT.

This chain connects TRBV18 to TRBJ2-7; 12 bases align to TRBD2. Germline trimming cut 3 bases from V and 4 bases from J; bases unmatched to any gene: 4. CDR1 is KGHSH, CDR2 LQKENI, per germline. The CDR3 covers 15 residues. DNA of the CDR3: TGTGCCAGCTCACCGACTAGCGGGAGCGATTACGAGCAGTACTTC. It is translated as CASSPTSGSDYEQYF.

The CDR3: CASSDEAGGTDTQYF. In DNA form, the CDR3 reads TGTGCCAGCAGTGACGAGGCGGGAGGGACAGATACGCAGTATTTT. V gene TRBV6-4 combines with J gene TRBJ2-3; TRBD2 matches 9 bases. CDR1 and CDR2 (germline): MRHNA, SNTAGT. After removal of 2 bases from V and 3 bases from J, the junction contained 3 bases not matched to a gene. CDR3 length: 15 residues.

J is TRBJ1-1 and V is TRBV7-8, with no clear D. The CDR3 consists of 12 residues. Trimming removed 5 bases at V and 5 bases at J, with 9 bases between. Germline CDR1 is SGHVS and CDR2 is FQNEAQ. CDR3 protein: CASSLHSTEAFF. Written as DNA, the CDR3 is TGTGCCAGCAGCCTCCATAGTACTGAAGCTTTCTTT.

J is TRBJ1-5 and V is TRBV4-3; D may be TRBD1 (6 bases). V dropped 2 bases and J dropped 5 bases, with 13 bases sitting between them. The CDR3 extends over 15 amino acids. Germline values: CDR1 LGHNA, CDR2 YSLEER. As DNA, the CDR3 is TGCGCCAGCAGCCAACAATTAGGGGGGGATCAGCCCCAGCATTTT. Translated, it gives CASSQQLGGDQPQHF.

The chain links TRBV18 to TRBJ2-5, with D unresolved. The CDR3 covers 13 residues. V lost 4 bases and J lost 3, with 9 bases in between. CDR1 is KGHSH and CDR2 is LQKENI in the germline V gene. The CDR3 sequence is CASSLLEEETQYF. CDR3 DNA: TGTGCCAGCTCACTTCTAGAGGAAGAGACCCAGTACTTC.

The chain has TRBV2 and TRBJ2-1; 7 positions agree with TRBD2. V shed 7 bases and J 7 bases; nucleotides not matched to a gene: 10. CDR3 length equals 14 residues. Germline CDR1 and CDR2: SNHLY and FYNNEI. The CDR3 here is CASNGGGPGNEQFF. DNA for the CDR3: TGTGCCAGCAATGGCGGGGGACCGGGTAATGAGCAGTTCTTC.

V usage is TRBV29-1 and J usage is TRBJ2-7; D unclear. The CDR3 covers 12 residues. Trimming pared 5 bases from V and 0 bases from J, leaving 8 bases between. Germline V gives CDR1 SQVTM, CDR2 ANQGSEA. CDR3 protein: CSVRRDSYEQYF. The CDR3 DNA follows: TGCAGCGTTCGTCGCGACTCCTACGAGCAGTACTTC.

This clone occurred once. The V gene is TRBV7-9, the J gene TRBJ1-2; maybe TRBD1 (5 bases). The V gene's germline CDR1 is SEHNR and CDR2 FQNEAQ (reference sequence). V lost 5 bases and J lost 8, with 27 bases in between. The CDR3 is 17 residues long. The CDR3 coding sequence is TGTGCCAGCAGCCCTCAGGGCGACGGAGGGAACAACGGCGGCTACACCTTC. This translates into CASSPQGDGGNNGGYTF.

This chain connects TRBV9 to TRBJ2-7; 8 bases are shared with TRBD1. The ends lost 2 bases at V and 2 bases at J; junction bases unmatched: 6. The CDR3 is 15 residues long. From germline, CDR1 is SGDLS and CDR2 YYNGEE. CDR3 region: CASSVQGAPAYEQYF. The CDR3 coding sequence is TGTGCCAGCAGCGTCCAGGGGGCGCCGGCCTACGAGCAGTACTTC.

This chain uses TRBV28 with TRBJ1-5; 7 bases are shared with TRBD1. V lost 1 base, J lost 7 bases, and 7 bases stayed unmatched. Germline CDR1 MDHEN, CDR2 SYDVKM. The CDR3 runs 15 residues. In nucleotides, the CDR3 is TGTGCCAGCAGTTTATACTCCAGGGGGGTCCAGCCCCAGCATTTT. Translating it yields CASSLYSRGVQPQHF.

V gene TRBV11-1 combines with J gene TRBJ2-5, with D possibly TRBD1 on 6 matching bases. The CDR3 spans 16 residues. Germline CDR1 SGHAT, CDR2 FQDESV (reference sequence). V lost 2 bases and J lost 4, with 17 bases in between. The chain's CDR3 is CASSLLPGQIGETQYF. The CDR3 DNA reads as TGTGCCAGCAGCTTACTTCCTGGACAGATAGGAGAGACCCAGTACTTC.

This clone appeared a single time. V usage is TRBV15 and J usage is TRBJ1-1; 7 bases agree with TRBD1. The CDR3 is 13 amino acids. Trimming cost V 5 bases and J 3 bases; bases outside gene matches: 3. Germline assignment: CDR1 LNHNV and CDR2 YYDKDF (reference sequence). The CDR3 is CATSDRVDTEAFF. DNA for the CDR3: TGTGCCACCAGCGACAGGGTCGACACTGAAGCTTTCTTT.

The chain joins TRBV2 to TRBJ1-2; 8 nucleotides match TRBD1. V lost 1 base and J lost 2; bases outside the gene matches: 6. The V gene's germline CDR1 is SNHLY and CDR2 FYNNEI. This CDR3 is built from 16 residues. CDR3 nucleotide sequence: TGTGCCAGCAGTGAAGTAGGCCAGGGGGCCAACTATGGCTACACCTTC. This translates into CASSEVGQGANYGYTF.

V usage is TRBV5-3 and J usage is TRBJ1-5; TRBD1 matches 9 bases. TRBV5-3 is an ORF, with its function uncertain. The CDR3 totals 15 residues. Germline trimming cut 0 bases from V and 6 bases from J; bases unmatched to any gene: 4. The CDR3 loop is CARSLGGQGGQPQHF. In DNA form, the CDR3 reads TGTGCCAGAAGCTTGGGGGGACAGGGTGGTCAGCCCCAGCATTTT.

The J gene is TRBJ1-2, the V gene TRBV6-5; a possible D gene is TRBD1 (5 bases). The CDR3 spans 13 residues. Germline CDR1 and CDR2: MNHEY and SVGAGI. Trimming cost V 1 base and J 4 bases, with 7 bases left between them. CDR3 in amino acids: CASSYWGGYGYTF. The CDR3 coding sequence is TGTGCCAGCAGTTACTGGGGGGGCTATGGCTACACCTTC.

The V call is TRBV4-3, the J call TRBJ1-4; D gene ambiguous. Germline-derived CDR1 and CDR2 are LGHNA and YSLEER. This CDR3 is built from 15 residues. Trimming stripped 3 bases from V and 8 bases from J, with 16 bases between. The CDR3 reads CASSQRWEGREKLFF. CDR3 DNA sequence: TGCGCCAGCAGCCAGCGGTGGGAGGGTAGAGAAAAACTGTTTTTT.

The V call is TRBV12-1, the J call TRBJ2-7; TRBD1 is the table's D call and was not checked against the DNA. TRBV12-1 has pseudogene status. The CDR3 totals 15 residues. Written as DNA, the CDR3 is TGTGCCAGCAGTCTCAGACAGGGGGCGAACTACGAGCAGTACTTC. Translation gives CASSLRQGANYEQYF.